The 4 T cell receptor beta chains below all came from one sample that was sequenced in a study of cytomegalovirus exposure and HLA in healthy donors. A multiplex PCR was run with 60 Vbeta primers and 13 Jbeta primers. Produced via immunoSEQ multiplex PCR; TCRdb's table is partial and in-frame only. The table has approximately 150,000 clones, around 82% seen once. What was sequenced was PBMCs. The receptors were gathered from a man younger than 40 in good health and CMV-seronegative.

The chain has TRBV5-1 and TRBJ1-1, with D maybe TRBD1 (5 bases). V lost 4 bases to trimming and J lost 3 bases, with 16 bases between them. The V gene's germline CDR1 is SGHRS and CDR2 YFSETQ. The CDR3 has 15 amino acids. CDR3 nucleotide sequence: TGCGCCAGCAGCCCCTGGGGGGGAGGGCACACTGAAGCTTTCTTT. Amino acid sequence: CASSPWGGGHTEAFF.

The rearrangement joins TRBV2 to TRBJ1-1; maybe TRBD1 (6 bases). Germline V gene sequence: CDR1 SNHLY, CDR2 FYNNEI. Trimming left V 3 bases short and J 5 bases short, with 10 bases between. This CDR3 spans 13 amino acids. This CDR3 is CASSDRGWTEAFF. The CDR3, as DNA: TGTGCCAGCAGTGACAGGGGATGGACTGAAGCTTTCTTT.

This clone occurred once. The CDR3 protein is CASSVTGVGNTIYF. CDR3 bases: TGTGCCAGCAGCGTAACAGGGGTAGGAAACACCATATATTTT. The genes are TRBV9 and TRBJ1-3, with 7 bases matching TRBD1. Germline values: CDR1 SGDLS, CDR2 YYNGEE. Trimming cost V 1 base and J 4 bases; bases outside gene matches: 2. This CDR3 is 14 amino acids long.

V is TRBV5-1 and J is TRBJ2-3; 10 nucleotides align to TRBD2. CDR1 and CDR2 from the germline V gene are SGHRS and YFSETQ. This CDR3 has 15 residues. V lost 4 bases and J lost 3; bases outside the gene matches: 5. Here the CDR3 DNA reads TGCGCCAGCAGCAATAGCGGGGGGAAGACAGATACGCAGTATTTT. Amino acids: CASSNSGGKTDTQYF. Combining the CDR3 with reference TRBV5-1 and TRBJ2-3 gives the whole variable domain KAGVTQTPRYLIKTRGQQVTLSCSPISGHRSVSWYQQTPGQGLQFLFEYFSETQRNKGNFPGRFSGRQFSNSRSEMNVSTLELGDSALYLCASSNSGGKTDTQYFGPGTRLTVL.